This T cell receptor (beta chain) was found in a study of T cell changes during pregnancy in multiple sclerosis. Assay used: immunoSEQ multiplex PCR; TCRdb lists only in-frame clones, some missing. The data hold fewer than 45,000 clones, with 88% observed a single time. Germline trimming cut 5 bases from V and 8 bases from J; bases unmatched to any gene: 8. This CDR3 is 15 amino acids long. The germline CDR1 and CDR2 sequences are SEHNR and FQNEAQ (reference sequence). The clonotype originates from a female donor with multiple sclerosis, enrolled in a pregnancy study. The chain carries TRBV7-9 and TRBJ2-1; TRBD1 aligns across 11 bases. This material consisted of CD8+ T cells from peripheral blood mononuclear cells, taken in the third trimester of pregnancy. The CDR3 coding sequence is TGTGCCAGCAGCCCCGGACAGGGGGCCTTCCATGAGCAGTTCTTC. This sequence encodes CASSPGQGAFHEQFF.